This T cell receptor (beta chain) originates from a study of CD8 T cells in Susac syndrome. Random hexamers were used to reverse transcribe an amount of roughly 0.5 to 1 ug RNA. Across 54 Vbeta and 13 Jbeta, TCR beta CDR3 was amplified with immunoSEQ multiplex PCR. TCRdb re-called the immunoSEQ multiplex PCR reads through MiXCR, storing one row per CDR3 protein. This table holds tens of thousands of distinct CDR3 sequences, roughly 90% found once. V was pared by 5 bases and J by 3 bases, with 6 bases of the junction left unmatched. The CDR3 is made up of 14 amino acids. Germline assignment: CDR1 SGHVS and CDR2 FNYEAQ. Sequencing targeted TCR beta in blood CD8+ and CD4+ T cells. Isolation of CD8+ and CD4+ T cells was performed negatively, whereas enrichment of TEMRA cells was done by FACS.

This TCR came from a human donor with multiple sclerosis. Material for sequencing was CD8+ T cells from PBMCs. The chain employs TRBV7-6 and TRBJ1-1; TRBD1 matches 7 bases. The CDR3 DNA reads as TGTGCCAGCAGCCTATCCACAGGGGACACTGAAGCTTTCTTT. Its protein is CASSLSTGDTEAFF. The full variable domain, with the rest looked up from reference TRBV7-6 and TRBJ1-1, is GAGVSQSPRYKVTKRGQDVALRCDPISGHVSLYWYRQALGQGPEFLTYFNYEAQQDKSGLPNDRFSAERPEGSISTLTIQRTEQRDSAMYRCASSLSTGDTEAFFGQGTRLTVV.